Presented here are 19 T cell receptor beta chains from one specimen sequenced in a study of cytomegalovirus exposure and HLA in healthy donors. The PCR employed 60 Vbeta primers together with 13 Jbeta primers. Repertoires were generated with immunoSEQ multiplex PCR, while TCRdb's copy carries only in-frame clones and drops some. Of approximately 80,000 clones listed, 78% are singletons. Sequenced material: PBMCs. The receptors were sampled from a male donor in good health and CMV-seropositive.

V is TRBV28 and J is TRBJ1-5, with 9 nucleotides matching TRBD1. V trimming: 7 bases; J trimming: 3 bases; junction bases outside the gene matches: 19. Germline lookup yields CDR1 MDHEN and CDR2 SYDVKM. The CDR3 totals 19 residues. The CDR3: CASTFRYTPGQGLNQPQHF. Written as DNA, the CDR3 is TGTGCCAGCACTTTTCGCTACACTCCGGGACAGGGACTCAATCAGCCCCAGCATTTT.

This chain uses TRBV25-1 with TRBJ2-1; 9 bases agree with TRBD1. The V and J ends lost 1 base and 4 bases, in that order; junction bases with no gene match: 2. Germline assignment: CDR1 MGHDK and CDR2 SYGVNS. The CDR3 runs to 15 residues. The DNA for the CDR3 is TGTGCCAGCAGTGAATTCGGGACAGGGTACAATGAGCAGTTCTTC. It specifies CASSEFGTGYNEQFF.

The V gene is TRBV28, the J gene TRBJ1-2, with 7 bases lining up with TRBD1. The CDR3 is 18 amino acids. The germline V gene has CDR1 MDHEN and CDR2 SYDVKM. J was trimmed by 0 bases and V by 10 bases; bases with no gene match: 20. The CDR3 loop is CAILNLGDRSTANYGYTF. Here the CDR3 DNA reads TGTGCCATCCTTAACCTGGGGGACAGAAGTACCGCTAACTATGGCTACACCTTC.

V and J are TRBV19 and TRBJ2-6; 10 nucleotides match TRBD1. The CDR3 runs to 21 residues. Trimming at V came to 4 bases and at J to 0 bases, leaving 15 bases not matched to a gene. CDR1 is LNHDA, CDR2 SQIVND, per germline (reference sequence). The CDR3 loop reads CASSTFLFDRGRSSGANVLTF. DNA of the CDR3: TGTGCCAGTAGTACTTTCCTTTTCGACAGGGGGCGGTCCTCTGGGGCCAACGTCCTGACTTTC. Drawing the rest from reference TRBV19 and TRBJ2-6, the complete variable domain is DGGITQSPKYLFRKEGQNVTLSCEQNLNHDAMYWYRQDPGQGLRLIYYSQIVNDFQKGDIAEGYSVSREKKESFPLTVTSAQKNPTAFYLCASSTFLFDRGRSSGANVLTFGAGSRLTVL.

The gene calls are TRBV28 and TRBJ1-2, with D hard to call. Trimming took 6 bases from V and 5 from J, leaving 7 bases between them. There are 11 residues in the CDR3. CDR1 MDHEN and CDR2 SYDVKM come from the germline V gene. CDR3 region: CASRYEYGYTF. The CDR3 coding sequence is TGTGCCAGCAGATACGAGTATGGCTACACCTTC.

The chain uses TRBV4-1 and TRBJ2-2; 8 nucleotides match TRBD1. Per the germline V gene, CDR1 is MGHRA and CDR2 is YSYEKL. This CDR3 spans 14 amino acids. V gave up 5 bases and J gave up 9 bases; unmatched junction bases: 8. CDR3 amino acids: CASSDGQGWRELFF. CDR3 sequence (DNA): TGCGCCAGCAGCGACGGACAGGGCTGGCGGGAGCTGTTTTTT.

The J gene is TRBJ2-2, the V gene TRBV9, with 9 nucleotides matching TRBD2. The germline CDR1 and CDR2 sequences are SGDLS and YYNGEE. With 3 bases clipped from V and 7 bases from J, the junction kept 10 bases outside the gene matches. The length of the CDR3 is 16 residues. The DNA for the CDR3 is TGTGCCAGCAGCGAGCAAATAGCGGGAGTCGTCGGGGAGCTGTTTTTT. Translation: CASSEQIAGVVGELFF.

This clone was observed a few times. V is TRBV19 and J is TRBJ2-3, with 10 bases aligning to TRBD1. The CDR3 spans 14 residues. From germline, CDR1 is LNHDA and CDR2 SQIVND (reference sequence). V was pared by 11 bases and J by 4 bases, with 9 bases of the junction left unmatched. CDR3: CAASWDRGADTQYF. The DNA for the CDR3 is TGTGCCGCCTCCTGGGACAGGGGTGCAGATACGCAGTATTTT.

The rearrangement joins TRBV7-8 to TRBJ2-5; TRBD2 aligns across 13 bases. Per germline, CDR1 SGHVS and CDR2 FQNEAQ. The CDR3 runs 15 residues. The V gene end was trimmed by 4 bases and the J gene end by 6 bases; junction bases not matched to a gene: 5. In DNA form, the CDR3 reads TGTGCCAGCAGCTCGGGACTAGCGGGGCCAAAGACCCAGTACTTC. It translates to CASSSGLAGPKTQYF.

V gene TRBV13 combines with J gene TRBJ2-3, with D possibly being TRBD1 (5 bases). From germline, CDR1 is PRHDT and CDR2 FYEKMQ (reference sequence). Deletions cut 2 bases from V and 2 bases from J, with 17 bases between. This CDR3 comprises 17 residues. CDR3 in DNA: TGTGCCAGCAGCTTAATTGTGGCTAGACAGCACACAGATACGCAGTATTTT. It codes for CASSLIVARQHTDTQYF.

This clone came up a few times. The CDR3 is CAWSSWGGRSNTEAFF. CDR3 DNA sequence: TGTGCCTGGAGTAGTTGGGGGGGACGATCGAACACTGAAGCTTTCTTT. J is TRBJ1-1 and V is TRBV30; D might be TRBD1 (5 bases). The V end lost 2 bases, the J end lost 1 base, and 17 bases lay between the germline ends. The CDR3 has 16 residues. The germline V gene has CDR1 GTSNPN and CDR2 SVGIG (reference sequence).

The chain links TRBV18 to TRBJ2-7; 8 bases map to TRBD1. Losses at the gene ends were 4 bases for V and 2 bases for J; bases not matched to a gene: 7. The CDR3 loop spans 15 amino acids. Per the germline V gene, CDR1 is KGHSH and CDR2 is LQKENI. The CDR3 DNA is TGTGCCAGCTCACAATACGACAGGGGCCCCTACGAGCAGTACTTC. It yields the protein CASSQYDRGPYEQYF. The full variable domain, in which reference TRBV18 and TRBJ2-7 provide the parts outside the CDR3, is NAGVMQNPRHLVRRRGQEARLRCSPMKGHSHVYWYRQLPEEGLKFMVYLQKENIIDESGMPKERFSAEFPKEGPSILRIQQVVRGDSAAYFCASSQYDRGPYEQYFGPGTRLTVT.

The genes are TRBV29-1 and TRBJ2-1; D gene uncertain. V shed 8 bases and J shed 8 bases, with 16 bases lying between them. Germline V gives CDR1 SQVTM, CDR2 ANQGSEA. This CDR3 has 12 amino acids. CDR3 protein: CSTAVRGYEQFF. DNA for the CDR3: TGCAGCACCGCGGTGCGCGGATATGAGCAGTTCTTC.

The gene calls are TRBV12-5 and TRBJ2-3; 8 bases are a match to TRBD2. CDR1 LGHNT and CDR2 FRNRAP come from the germline V gene. This CDR3 comprises 19 residues. Trimming cost V 0 bases and J 2 bases; bases outside gene matches: 13. CDR3 in DNA: TGTGCTAGTGGTTTGGTAAGTAGGCGGGAGGTCACATTCACAGATACGCAGTATTTT. Its protein is CASGLVSRREVTFTDTQYF.

The CDR3, as DNA: TGCGCCAGCAGCTTGTCGGGGGGGGCGGAAGCTGAAAAACTGTTTTTT. It specifies CASSLSGGAEAEKLFF. This chain links TRBV5-1 with TRBJ1-4, with D possibly TRBD1 on 6 matching bases. Germline V CDR1 and CDR2: SGHRS, YFSETQ. V was trimmed by 1 base and J by 7 bases, leaving 17 bases between them. The CDR3 sequence is 16 residues long.

V gene TRBV11-1 combines with J gene TRBJ2-3; 12 nucleotides align to TRBD2. The V segment lost 6 bases and the J segment 5 bases; nucleotides outside the gene matches: 6. Germline V gene data show CDR1 as SGHAT and CDR2 as FQDESV (reference sequence). The length of the CDR3 is 15 residues. The CDR3 DNA reads as TGTGCCAGCAGGACTAGCGGGGGATTGGGAGATACGCAGTATTTT. As protein: CASRTSGGLGDTQYF.

This clone was detected only a few times. The chain has TRBV12-2 and TRBJ1-5. TRBV12-2 is deemed a pseudogene. The CDR3 covers 16 residues. The CDR3 DNA reads TGTGCAAGTCGCCGTTTCGGGTGTGCCGGGGGGCAGCCCCAGCATTTT. This sequence encodes CASRRFGCAGGQPQHF.

The gene calls are TRBV6-1 and TRBJ2-2; D not certain. This CDR3 comprises 13 residues. V was trimmed by 3 bases and J by 6 bases, leaving 8 bases between them. The germline V gene encodes CDR1 MNHNS and CDR2 SASEGT. Here the CDR3 DNA reads TGTGCCAGCAGTGAGAGGTTGTCCGGGGAGCTGTTTTTT. It is translated as CASSERLSGELFF.

The V and J genes are TRBV19 and TRBJ2-4; TRBD1 matches at 10 bases. This CDR3 region has 15 residues. Germline values: CDR1 LNHDA, CDR2 SQIVND (reference sequence). V gave up 1 base and J gave up 8 bases; unmatched junction bases: 5. The CDR3 DNA reads as TGTGCCAGTAGTATAGGCCGGGACAGGGGACACATTCAGTACTTC. Its protein product is CASSIGRDRGHIQYF.